The 3 T cell receptor beta chains presented below share a single source sample, sequenced in a study of shared clonotypes between healthy human individuals. Here immunoSEQ multiplex PCR was the method, and the copy in TCRdb shows in-frame clones only, minus some. The data show about 2.2 million clones, 93% seen once. CD45RO negativity and positive selection for CCR7 defined naive CD8 cells, a population that excluded terminally differentiated effector memory CD45RA+ cells. The sequenced sample was naive CD8+ T cells from PBMCs. The receptors shown here come from a man aged 18 to 29 in good health. Some clones in this sample may be carry-over from other donors' samples.

The V call is TRBV6-5, the J call TRBJ2-7; D not resolved. Trimming stripped 8 bases from V and 0 bases from J, with 8 bases between. The CDR3 has 12 residues. Germline CDR1 and CDR2: MNHEY and SVGAGI. The CDR3 loop reads CASQTSSYEQYF. The CDR3 DNA sequence: TGTGCCAGCCAGACAAGCTCCTACGAGCAGTACTTC.

This clone has a single count. The V and J genes are TRBV28 and TRBJ2-5; D gene unclear. Trimming took off 6 bases at V and 4 bases at J, with 15 bases between the two ends. CDR1 is MDHEN, CDR2 SYDVKM, per germline. This CDR3 region has 14 residues. The CDR3 here is CASRPRRVGETQYF. CDR3 nucleotides: TGTGCCAGCAGACCACGACGGGTCGGAGAGACCCAGTACTTC.

Note on this clone: Other DNA sequences in this sample translate to the same CDR3. V usage is TRBV9 and J usage is TRBJ2-7; D is perhaps TRBD2 (5 bases). Deletions cut 2 bases from V and 2 bases from J, with 11 bases between. Looked up from germline, CDR1 is SGDLS and CDR2 is YYNGEE. The CDR3 has 14 amino acids. CDR3 in DNA: TGTGCCAGCAGCGTTGGGCAGACTACCTACGAGCAGTACTTC. This gives the protein CASSVGQTTYEQYF.